This TCR beta chain was sequenced during a study of cytomegalovirus exposure and HLA in healthy donors. Study-wide context: Around 87 million unique TCRs, all from HLA-typed donors, were included in an early release of the data. The Caucasian-associated ancestry cluster held under 90% of around 380 genotyped donors.

J lost 2 bases, V lost 3 bases, and 5 bases had no gene match. Germline CDR1 SGHNT, CDR2 YYREEE (reference sequence). This CDR3 spans 15 amino acids. PCR used 60 Vbeta primers and 13 Jbeta primers. TCRdb's copy holds only in-frame clones and misses some; the assay was immunoSEQ multiplex PCR. The sample shows approximately 97,000 clones, about four fifths of them seen only once. Sequenced input: PBMCs. This receptor was identified in a man aged 35 to 55 in good health and CMV-seropositive. This chain joins TRBV5-4 and TRBJ2-7; 10 positions match TRBD1. The CDR3 DNA reads as TGTGCCAGCAGCTCCGTGGGACAGGGGCCCTACGAGCAGTACTTC. Its protein product is CASSSVGQGPYEQYF.